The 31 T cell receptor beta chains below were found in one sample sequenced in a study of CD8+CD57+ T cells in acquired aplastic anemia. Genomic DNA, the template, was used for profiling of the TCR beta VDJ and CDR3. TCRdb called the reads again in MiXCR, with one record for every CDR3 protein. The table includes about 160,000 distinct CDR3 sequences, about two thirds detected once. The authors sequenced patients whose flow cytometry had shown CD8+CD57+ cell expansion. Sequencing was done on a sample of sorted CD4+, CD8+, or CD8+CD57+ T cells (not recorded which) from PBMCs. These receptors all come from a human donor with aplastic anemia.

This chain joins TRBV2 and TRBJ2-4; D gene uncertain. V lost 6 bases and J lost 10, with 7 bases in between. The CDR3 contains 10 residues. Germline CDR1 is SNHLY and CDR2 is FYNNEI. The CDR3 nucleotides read TGTGCCAGCAGCACGGTGATTCAGTACTTC. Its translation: CASSTVIQYF.

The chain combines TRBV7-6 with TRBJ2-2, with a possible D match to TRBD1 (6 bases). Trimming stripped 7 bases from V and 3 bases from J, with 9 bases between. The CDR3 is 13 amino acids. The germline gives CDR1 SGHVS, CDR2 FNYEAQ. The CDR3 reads CASKGVDTGELFF. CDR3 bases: TGTGCCAGCAAGGGGGTGGACACCGGGGAGCTGTTTTTT.

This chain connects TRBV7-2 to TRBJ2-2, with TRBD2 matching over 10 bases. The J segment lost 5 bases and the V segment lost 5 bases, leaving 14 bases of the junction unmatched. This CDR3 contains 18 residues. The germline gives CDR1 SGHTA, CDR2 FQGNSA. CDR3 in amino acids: CASSLGLAELTWTGELFF. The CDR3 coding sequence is TGTGCCAGCAGCCTAGGACTAGCGGAGCTAACATGGACCGGGGAGCTGTTTTTT.

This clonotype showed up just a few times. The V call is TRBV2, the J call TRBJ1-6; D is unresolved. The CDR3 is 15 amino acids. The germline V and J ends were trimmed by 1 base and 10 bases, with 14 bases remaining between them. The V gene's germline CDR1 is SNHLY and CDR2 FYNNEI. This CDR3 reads CASSEEGFTRSPLHF. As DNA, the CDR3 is TGTGCCAGCAGTGAAGAAGGGTTTACAAGATCACCCCTCCACTTT.

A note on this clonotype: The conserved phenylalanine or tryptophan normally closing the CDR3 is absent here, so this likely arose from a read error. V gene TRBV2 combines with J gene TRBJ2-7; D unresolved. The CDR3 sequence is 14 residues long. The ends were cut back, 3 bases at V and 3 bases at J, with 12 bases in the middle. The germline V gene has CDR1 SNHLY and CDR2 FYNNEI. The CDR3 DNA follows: TGTGCCAGCAGTGAGAGGCAGGCTGGCTACGAGCAGTACTCC. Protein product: CASSERQAGYEQYS.

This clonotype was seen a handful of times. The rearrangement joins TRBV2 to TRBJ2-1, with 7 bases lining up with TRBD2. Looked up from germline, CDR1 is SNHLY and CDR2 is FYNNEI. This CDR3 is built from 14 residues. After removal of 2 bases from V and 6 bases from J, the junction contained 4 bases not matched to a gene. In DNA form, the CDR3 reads TGTGCCAGCAGTGAATCCCGGACTAGCAATGAGCAGTTCTTC. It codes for CASSESRTSNEQFF.

The DNA of the CDR3 is TGTGCCAGTAGGAGGACAGGGGGGGTGTCTGGGGCCAACGTCCTGACTTTC. It yields the protein CASRRTGGVSGANVLTF. The chain couples TRBV19 to TRBJ2-6, with TRBD1 matching 10 bases. The germline V gene has CDR1 LNHDA and CDR2 SQIVND (reference sequence). The V segment lost 6 bases and the J segment 1 base; nucleotides outside the gene matches: 6. The CDR3 runs to 17 residues.

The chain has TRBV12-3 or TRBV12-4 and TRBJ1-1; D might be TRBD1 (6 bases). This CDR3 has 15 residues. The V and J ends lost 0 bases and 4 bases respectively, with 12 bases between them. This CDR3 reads CASSLAQGLGTEAFF. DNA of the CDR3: TGTGCCAGCAGTTTAGCGCAGGGGCTGGGCACTGAAGCTTTCTTT.

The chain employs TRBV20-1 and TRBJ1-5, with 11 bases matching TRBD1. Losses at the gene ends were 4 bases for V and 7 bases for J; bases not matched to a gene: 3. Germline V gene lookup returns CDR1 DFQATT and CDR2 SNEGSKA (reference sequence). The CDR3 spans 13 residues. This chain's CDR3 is CSAIGTGGQPQHF. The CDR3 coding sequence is TGCAGTGCTATCGGGACAGGGGGGCAGCCCCAGCATTTT.

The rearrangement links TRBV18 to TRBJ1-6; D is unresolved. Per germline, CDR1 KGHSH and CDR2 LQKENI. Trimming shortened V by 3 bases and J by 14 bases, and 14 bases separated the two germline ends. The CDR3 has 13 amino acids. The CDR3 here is CASSPSGGSTLHF. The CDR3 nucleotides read TGTGCCAGCTCACCCTCCGGAGGCTCAACCCTCCACTTT.

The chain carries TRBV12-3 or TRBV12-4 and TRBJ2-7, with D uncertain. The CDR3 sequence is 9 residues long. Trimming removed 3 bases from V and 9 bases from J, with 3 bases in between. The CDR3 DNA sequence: TGTGCCAGCAGTTTCGGGCAGTACTTC. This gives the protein CASSFGQYF.

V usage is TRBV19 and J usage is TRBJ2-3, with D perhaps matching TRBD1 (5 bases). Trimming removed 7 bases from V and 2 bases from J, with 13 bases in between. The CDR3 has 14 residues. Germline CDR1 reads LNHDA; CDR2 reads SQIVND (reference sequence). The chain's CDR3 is CASIMTENTDTQYF. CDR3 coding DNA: TGTGCCAGTATTATGACAGAGAACACAGATACGCAGTATTTT.

DNA for the CDR3: TGTGCCAGCAGTTACACGGGACCCAACTACGAGCAGTACTTC. This encodes CASSYTGPNYEQYF. The chain carries TRBV2 and TRBJ2-7, with D perhaps TRBD1 or TRBD2 (5 bases each). The V gene lost 5 bases and the J gene lost 3 bases, with 14 bases spanning the gap. The CDR3 has 14 amino acids. Germline V gene lookup returns CDR1 SNHLY and CDR2 FYNNEI.

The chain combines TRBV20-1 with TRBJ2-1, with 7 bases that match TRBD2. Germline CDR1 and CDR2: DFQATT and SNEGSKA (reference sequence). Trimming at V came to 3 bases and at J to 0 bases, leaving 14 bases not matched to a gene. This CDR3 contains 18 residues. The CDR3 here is CSARDVLNGGSSYNEQFF. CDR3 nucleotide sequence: TGCAGTGCTAGGGATGTACTGAACGGGGGGAGCTCCTACAATGAGCAGTTCTTC.

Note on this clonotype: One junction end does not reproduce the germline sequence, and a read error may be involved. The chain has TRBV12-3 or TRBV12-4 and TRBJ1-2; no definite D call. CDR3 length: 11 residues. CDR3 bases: TGTGCCAGCAGTCTCGGCCCCATGCAACACTTC. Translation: CASSLGPMQHF.

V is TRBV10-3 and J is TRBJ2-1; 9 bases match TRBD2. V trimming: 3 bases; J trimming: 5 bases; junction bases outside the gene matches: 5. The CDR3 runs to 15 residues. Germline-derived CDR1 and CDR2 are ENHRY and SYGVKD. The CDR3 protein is CAISDSTSGNNEQFF. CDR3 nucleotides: TGTGCCATCAGTGATTCGACTAGCGGTAACAATGAGCAGTTCTTC.

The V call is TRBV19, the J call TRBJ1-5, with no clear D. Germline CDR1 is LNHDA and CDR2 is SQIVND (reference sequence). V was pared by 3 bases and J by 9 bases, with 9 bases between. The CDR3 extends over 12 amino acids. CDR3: CASSIIDRPQHF. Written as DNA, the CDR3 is TGTGCCAGTAGTATCATTGATCGGCCCCAGCATTTT.

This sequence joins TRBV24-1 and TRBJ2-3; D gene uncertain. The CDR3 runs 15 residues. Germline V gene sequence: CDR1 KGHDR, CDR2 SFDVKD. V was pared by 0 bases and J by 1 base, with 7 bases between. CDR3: CATSDLVEGTDTQYF. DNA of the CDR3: TGTGCCACCAGTGATTTGGTCGAGGGCACAGATACGCAGTATTTT.

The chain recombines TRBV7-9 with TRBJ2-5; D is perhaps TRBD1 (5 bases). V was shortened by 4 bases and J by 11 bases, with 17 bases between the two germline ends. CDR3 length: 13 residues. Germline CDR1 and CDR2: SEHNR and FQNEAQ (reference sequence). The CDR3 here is CASSSPGIQEQYF. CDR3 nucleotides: TGTGCCAGCAGCTCACCAGGGATACAGGAGCAGTACTTC.

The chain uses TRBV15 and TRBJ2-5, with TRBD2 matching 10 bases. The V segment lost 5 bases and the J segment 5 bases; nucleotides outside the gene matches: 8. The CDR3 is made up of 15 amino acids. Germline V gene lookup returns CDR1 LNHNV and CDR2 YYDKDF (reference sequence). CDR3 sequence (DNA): TGTGCCACCAGCGTAAGCGGGAGGGCCGGGGAGACCCAGTACTTC. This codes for CATSVSGRAGETQYF. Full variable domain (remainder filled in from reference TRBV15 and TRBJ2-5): DAMVIQNPRYQVTQFGKPVTLSCSQTLNHNVMYWYQQKSSQAPKLLFHYYDKDFNNEADTPDNFQSRRPNTSFCFLDIRSPGLGDTAMYLCATSVSGRAGETQYFGPGTRLLVL.

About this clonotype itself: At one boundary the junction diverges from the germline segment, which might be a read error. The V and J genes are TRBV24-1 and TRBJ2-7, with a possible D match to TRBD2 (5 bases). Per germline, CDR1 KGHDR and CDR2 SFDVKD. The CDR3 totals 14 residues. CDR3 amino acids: CATSDGVPNYERYF. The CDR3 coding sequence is TGTGCCACCAGTGACGGGGTCCCAAACTACGAGCGGTACTTC.

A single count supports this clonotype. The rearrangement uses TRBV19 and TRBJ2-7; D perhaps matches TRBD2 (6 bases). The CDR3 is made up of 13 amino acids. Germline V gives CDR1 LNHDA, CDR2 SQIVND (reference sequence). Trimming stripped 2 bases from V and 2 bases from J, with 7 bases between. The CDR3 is CASSIPGAYEQYF. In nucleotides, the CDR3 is TGTGCCAGTAGTATACCGGGGGCCTACGAGCAGTACTTC.

CDR3 coding DNA: TGTGCCATCAGTGGGTTGGGCGGTTCCTACGAGCAGTACTTC. It is translated as CAISGLGGSYEQYF. V is TRBV10-3 and J is TRBJ2-7; no reliable D call. The CDR3 is 14 amino acids. Trimming pared 4 bases from V and 1 base from J, leaving 11 bases between. CDR1 and CDR2 (germline): ENHRY, SYGVKD.

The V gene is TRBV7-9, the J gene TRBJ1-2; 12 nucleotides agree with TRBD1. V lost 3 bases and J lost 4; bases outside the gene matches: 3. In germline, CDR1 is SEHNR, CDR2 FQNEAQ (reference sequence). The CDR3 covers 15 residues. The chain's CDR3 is CASSLGQGAIYGYTF. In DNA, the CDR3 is TGTGCCAGCAGCTTGGGACAGGGGGCCATCTATGGCTACACCTTC.

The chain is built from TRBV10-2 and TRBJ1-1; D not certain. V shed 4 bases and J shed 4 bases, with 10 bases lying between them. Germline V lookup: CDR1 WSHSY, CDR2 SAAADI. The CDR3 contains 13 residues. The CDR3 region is CASSGGRGTEAFF. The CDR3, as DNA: TGCGCCAGCAGTGGCGGCCGGGGCACTGAAGCTTTCTTT.

The CDR3 here is CASSIRPGDGYTF. CDR3 coding DNA: TGTGCCAGTAGTATAAGGCCAGGGGATGGCTACACCTTC. The rearrangement uses TRBV19 and TRBJ1-2; D is possibly TRBD1 (6 bases). The length of the CDR3 is 13 residues. Germline V gene sequence: CDR1 LNHDA, CDR2 SQIVND (reference sequence). The V gene lost 2 bases and the J gene lost 6 bases, with 10 bases spanning the gap. The whole variable domain, filled in from reference TRBV19 and TRBJ1-2, reads DGGITQSPKYLFRKEGQNVTLSCEQNLNHDAMYWYRQDPGQGLRLIYYSQIVNDFQKGDIAEGYSVSREKKESFPLTVTSAQKNPTAFYLCASSIRPGDGYTFGSGTRLTVV.

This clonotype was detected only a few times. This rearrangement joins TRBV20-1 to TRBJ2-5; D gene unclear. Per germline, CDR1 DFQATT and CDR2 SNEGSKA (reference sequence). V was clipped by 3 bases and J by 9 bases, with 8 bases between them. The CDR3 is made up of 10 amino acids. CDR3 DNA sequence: TGCAGTGCTAGCCTGCGGTCCCAGTACTTC. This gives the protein CSASLRSQYF.

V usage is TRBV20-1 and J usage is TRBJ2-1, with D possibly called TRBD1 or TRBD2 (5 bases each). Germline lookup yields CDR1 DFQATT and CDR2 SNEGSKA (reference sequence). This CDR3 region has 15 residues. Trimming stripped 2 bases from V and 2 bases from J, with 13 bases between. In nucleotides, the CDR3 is TGCAGTGCTAGAAGGACGGGGCCCGCCTACAATGAGCAGTTCTTC. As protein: CSARRTGPAYNEQFF.

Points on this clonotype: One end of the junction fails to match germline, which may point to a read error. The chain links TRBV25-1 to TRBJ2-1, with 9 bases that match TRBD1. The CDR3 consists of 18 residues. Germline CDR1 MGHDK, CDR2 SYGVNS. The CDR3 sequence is CASSDSGTGTLGSNQQFF. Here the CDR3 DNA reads TGTGCCAGCAGTGATTCCGGGACAGGGACTCTCGGGAGCAATCAGCAGTTCTTC.

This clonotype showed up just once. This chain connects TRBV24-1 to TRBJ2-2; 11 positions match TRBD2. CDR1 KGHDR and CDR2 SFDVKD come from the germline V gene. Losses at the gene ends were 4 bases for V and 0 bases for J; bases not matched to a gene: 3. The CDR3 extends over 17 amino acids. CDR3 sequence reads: CATSERSGRANTGELFF. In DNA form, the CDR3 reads TGTGCCACCAGTGAACGTAGCGGGAGGGCGAACACCGGGGAGCTGTTTTTT.

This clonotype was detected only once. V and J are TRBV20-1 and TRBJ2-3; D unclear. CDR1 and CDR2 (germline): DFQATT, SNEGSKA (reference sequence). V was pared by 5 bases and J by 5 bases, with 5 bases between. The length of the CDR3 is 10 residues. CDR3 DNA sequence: TGCAGTGCTCAAGTAGATACGCAGTATTTT. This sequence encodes CSAQVDTQYF.